This T cell receptor beta chain came from a study of control samples from healthy donors and cancer patients. Generated by immunoSEQ multiplex PCR, the TCRdb table keeps only in-frame clones and is missing some. Altogether over 80,000 clones are present, around four fifths being singletons, with the ten largest covering around 20%. The CDR3 extends over 16 amino acids. J was trimmed by 11 bases and V by 2 bases; bases with no gene match: 10. Looked up from germline, CDR1 is SGHAT and CDR2 is FQNNGV. The chain carries TRBV11-2 and TRBJ1-6, with 9 bases matching TRBD1. Material: blood. The receptor's source is a man in his thirties or forties in good health. CDR3 region: CASSLIPGTGRAPLHF. The CDR3 DNA reads TGTGCCAGCAGCTTAATCCCCGGGACAGGGCGGGCACCCCTCCACTTT.